These 15 T cell receptor beta chains came from one sample sequenced in a study of long-term antiretroviral therapy in people with HIV. immunoSEQ v3.0 was run at survey level. Repertoires were generated with immunoSEQ multiplex PCR, while TCRdb's copy carries only in-frame clones and drops some. The sample contains tens of thousands of clones, 85% of which appear only once. The sequencing used unsorted PBMCs, collected approximately 2.9 years before starting antiretroviral therapy. All receptors derive from a woman aged 30 to 39 with HIV.

This chain joins TRBV6-5 and TRBJ2-1; 11 bases match TRBD2. V lost 5 bases to trimming and J lost 8 bases; unmatched junction nucleotides: 8. Germline V gene sequence: CDR1 MNHEY, CDR2 SVGAGI. This CDR3 spans 15 amino acids. CDR3: CASSMRASGGYEQFF. The CDR3 nucleotides read TGTGCCAGCAGTATGAGGGCTAGCGGGGGGTATGAGCAGTTCTTC.

The gene calls are TRBV19 and TRBJ2-6; weak D call: TRBD1 (6 bases). Per the germline V gene, CDR1 is LNHDA and CDR2 is SQIVND (reference sequence). Trimming removed 8 bases from V and 0 bases from J, with 17 bases in between. This CDR3 region has 17 residues. The CDR3 region has the DNA TGTGCCAGTCAGACAGACAGGACCTCCTCTGGGGCCAACGTCCTGACTTTC. Its protein product is CASQTDRTSSGANVLTF.

This clone was counted between two and nine times. The chain uses TRBV6-5 and TRBJ1-5; D is undetermined. Trimming removed 2 bases at V and 0 bases at J, with 2 bases between. The germline V gene encodes CDR1 MNHEY and CDR2 SVGAGI. CDR3 length equals 13 residues. The CDR3, as DNA: TGTGCCAGCAGTTACAATAGCAATCAGCCCCAGCATTTT. Translating gives CASSYNSNQPQHF.

This clone was observed a handful of times. This sample also contains other DNA sequences that code for the same CDR3. The rearrangement uses TRBV4-1 and TRBJ1-5; no clear D. CDR1 MGHRA and CDR2 YSYEKL come from the germline V gene. The CDR3 extends over 15 amino acids. Trimming pared 0 bases from V and 7 bases from J, leaving 13 bases between. The CDR3 bases are TGCGCCAGCAGCCAAGATCTCGGGAGAGGCCAGCCCCAGCATTTT. Residues: CASSQDLGRGQPQHF.

The chain carries TRBV27 and TRBJ1-3; no definite D call. Germline CDR1 and CDR2: MNHEY and SMNVEV (reference sequence). Trimming left V 5 bases short and J 1 base short, with 9 bases between. This CDR3 is 14 amino acids long. In DNA, the CDR3 is TGTGCCAGCAGTGCCCGTGGGTCTGGAAACACCATATATTTT. Translated: CASSARGSGNTIYF.

V usage is TRBV10-2 and J usage is TRBJ1-1; D is undetermined. This CDR3 is built from 14 residues. Germline CDR1 is WSHSY and CDR2 is SAAADI. Trimming removed 6 bases from V and 6 bases from J, with 17 bases in between. The CDR3 sequence is CASRGGSGYAEAFF. CDR3 bases: TGCGCCAGCAGGGGAGGGTCCGGGTACGCTGAAGCTTTCTTT.

V is TRBV7-7 and J is TRBJ2-2, with D perhaps matching TRBD1 (7 bases). This CDR3 is built from 17 residues. The V end was cut by 3 bases, the J end by 4 bases, with 18 bases between. Per the germline V gene, CDR1 is SSHAT and CDR2 is FNYEAQ (reference sequence). The CDR3 DNA reads TGTGCCAGCAGCTTCTCCAGGGGGGCAGTCGGCACCGGGGAGCTGTTTTTT. Its protein is CASSFSRGAVGTGELFF.

This rearrangement joins TRBV30 to TRBJ2-1, with D uncertain. CDR1 is GTSNPN and CDR2 is SVGIG in the germline V gene (reference sequence). V was pared by 2 bases and J by 0 bases, with 8 bases between. There are 14 residues in the CDR3. The DNA for the CDR3 is TGTGCCTGGAGTCCGACGAGCTCCTACAATGAGCAGTTCTTC. This sequence encodes CAWSPTSSYNEQFF. The full variable domain, its missing parts supplied by reference TRBV30 and TRBJ2-1, is SQTIHQWPATLVQPVGSPLSLECTVEGTSNPNLYWYRQAAGRGLQLLFYSVGIGQISSEVPQNLSASRPQDRQFILSSKKLLLSDSGFYLCAWSPTSSYNEQFFGPGTRLTVL.

V gene TRBV12-5 combines with J gene TRBJ1-4, with no clear D. The V and J ends lost 0 bases and 4 bases respectively, with 12 bases between them. The CDR3 is 16 amino acids. The germline CDR1 and CDR2 sequences are LGHNT and FRNRAP. The CDR3 DNA is TGTGCTAGTGGTTTGGTACTTTCGGGAGATAATGAAAAACTGTTTTTT. Translated, it gives CASGLVLSGDNEKLFF.

The genes are TRBV9 and TRBJ1-2; D possibly corresponds to TRBD1 (6 bases). This CDR3 spans 11 amino acids. Trimming cost V 10 bases and J 8 bases, with 15 bases left between them. The germline gives CDR1 SGDLS, CDR2 YYNGEE. CDR3 nucleotide sequence: TGTGCCGCCGGGGGGGCAGGAGGCTACACCTTC. Translated: CAAGGAGGYTF.

This clone was seen only a few times. The genes are TRBV11-3 and TRBJ2-2, with D perhaps matching TRBD1 or TRBD2 (5 bases each). The germline gives CDR1 SGHNT, CDR2 YENEEA. V lost 1 base and J lost 0, with 15 bases in between. The CDR3 extends over 18 amino acids. For the CDR3, the DNA is TGTGCCAGCAGCTTAGTTTGGGACGTAACGCCGAACACCGGGGAGCTGTTTTTT. Translated: CASSLVWDVTPNTGELFF.

The chain uses TRBV6-1 and TRBJ2-2; no definite D call. V shed 4 bases and J shed 3 bases, with 18 bases lying between them. Germline V gene lookup returns CDR1 MNHNS and CDR2 SASEGT. The CDR3 length is 17 residues. This chain's CDR3 is CASSASYSIEYTGELFF. The CDR3 DNA is TGTGCCAGCAGTGCATCCTATTCGATAGAATACACCGGGGAGCTGTTTTTT.

V gene TRBV7-3 combines with J gene TRBJ2-2, with D perhaps matching TRBD1 (5 bases). V gave up 2 bases and J gave up 1 base, with 8 bases separating them. There are 15 residues in the CDR3. Germline CDR1 is SGHTA and CDR2 is FQGTGA. The CDR3 nucleotides read TGTGCCAGCAGCTTAGGGGCAGAGAACACCGGGGAGCTGTTTTTT. Translated: CASSLGAENTGELFF.

This chain joins TRBV10-1 and TRBJ2-3; possible D gene TRBD2, 5 bases. The CDR3 length is 12 residues. With 5 bases removed from V and 3 bases from J, the gap between germline ends came to 6 bases. The germline CDR1 and CDR2 sequences are WNHNN and SYGVQD (reference sequence). CDR3 loop: CASSRTTDTQYF. The CDR3, as DNA: TGCGCCAGCAGTCGGACTACAGATACGCAGTATTTT.

This clone has a single count. The J gene is TRBJ2-1, the V gene TRBV10-2; 11 bases align to TRBD2. The CDR3 contains 15 residues. Per germline, CDR1 WSHSY and CDR2 SAAADI. With V trimmed by 5 bases and J by 8 bases, 8 bases remained unmatched. The CDR3, as DNA: TGCGCCAGCAGTAATCTAGCGGGGGGCCAGGATGAGCAGTTCTTC. It yields the protein CASSNLAGGQDEQFF.